This passage covers 31 T cell receptor beta chains from one sample sequenced in a study of CD8 T cells in Susac syndrome. Reverse transcription of roughly 0.5 to 1 ug RNA was carried out with random hexamers. TCRdb analysed the immunoSEQ multiplex PCR reads with MiXCR anew, one entry per CDR3 protein. The sample holds about 140,000 distinct CDR3 sequences; over 90% are singletons and the top ten take roughly 0.14%. Sequenced material: CD4+ T cells from PBMCs. These receptor sequences come from a human donor with Susac syndrome.

This chain connects TRBV30 to TRBJ2-3, with 13 nucleotides matching TRBD2. Germline CDR1 and CDR2: GTSNPN and SVGIG (reference sequence). The trim removed 0 bases at V and 6 bases at J, leaving 3 bases unmatched. The CDR3 consists of 15 residues. The CDR3 loop reads CAWSVLAGGRDTQYF. The CDR3 region has the DNA TGTGCCTGGAGTGTACTAGCGGGGGGGCGTGATACGCAGTATTTT.

The genes are TRBV5-4 and TRBJ2-5, with TRBD1 matching over 7 bases. The ends lost 3 bases at V and 4 bases at J; junction bases unmatched: 6. The CDR3 extends over 14 amino acids. Germline CDR1 is SGHNT and CDR2 is YYREEE (reference sequence). This chain's CDR3 is CASSYKDRVETQYF. The DNA of the CDR3 is TGTGCCAGCAGCTACAAAGACAGGGTAGAGACCCAGTACTTC. Full variable domain (outside the CDR3, taken from reference TRBV5-4 and TRBJ2-5): ETGVTQSPTHLIKTRGQQVTLRCSSQSGHNTVSWYQQALGQGPQFIFQYYREEENGRGNFPPRFSGLQFPNYSSELNVNALELDDSALYLCASSYKDRVETQYFGPGTRLLVL.

This clonotype was observed once. V gene TRBV5-5 combines with J gene TRBJ1-5; D gene uncertain. Germline assignment: CDR1 SGHKS and CDR2 YYEKEE (reference sequence). This CDR3 spans 13 amino acids. The ends were cut back, 1 base at V and 2 bases at J, with 4 bases in the middle. CDR3 amino acids: CASSLQGNQPQHF. CDR3 sequence (DNA): TGTGCCAGCAGCTTGCAGGGCAATCAGCCCCAGCATTTT.

The rearrangement joins TRBV12-3 or TRBV12-4 to TRBJ1-3, with TRBD1 matching 7 bases. With 8 bases clipped from V and 4 bases from J, the junction kept 2 bases outside the gene matches. The CDR3 sequence is 12 residues long. As DNA, the CDR3 is TGTGCCAGCGACAGGGCAGGAAACACCATATATTTT. Protein product: CASDRAGNTIYF.

The chain combines TRBV19 with TRBJ2-3; D is ambiguous. The CDR3 consists of 15 residues. Germline CDR1 is LNHDA and CDR2 is SQIVND (reference sequence). V dropped 8 bases and J dropped 1 base, with 16 bases sitting between them. CDR3: CASGTDSQRTDTQYF. As DNA, the CDR3 is TGTGCCAGTGGCACCGATAGCCAACGCACAGATACGCAGTATTTT.

The V and J genes are TRBV15 and TRBJ1-2; D is undetermined. CDR3 length: 14 residues. V was pared by 1 base and J by 6 bases, with 12 bases between. CDR1 and CDR2 (germline): LNHNV, YYDKDF (reference sequence). CDR3 sequence (DNA): TGTGCCACCAGCAGAGTCGAAACAAGGGATGGCTACACCTTC. It translates to CATSRVETRDGYTF. Full variable domain (missing parts from reference TRBV15 and TRBJ1-2): DAMVIQNPRYQVTQFGKPVTLSCSQTLNHNVMYWYQQKSSQAPKLLFHYYDKDFNNEADTPDNFQSRRPNTSFCFLDIRSPGLGDTAMYLCATSRVETRDGYTFGSGTRLTVV.

The gene calls are TRBV30 and TRBJ1-1; no firm D call. This CDR3 is 12 amino acids long. The germline gives CDR1 GTSNPN, CDR2 SVGIG (reference sequence). V was shortened by 1 base and J by 11 bases, with 14 bases between the two germline ends. CDR3 loop: CAWSAKEGRAFF. Here the CDR3 DNA reads TGTGCCTGGAGTGCCAAGGAAGGGCGGGCTTTCTTT.

This chain uses TRBV20-1 with TRBJ2-1; TRBD2 agrees at 7 bases. CDR3 length: 14 residues. Germline CDR1 and CDR2: DFQATT and SNEGSKA (reference sequence). The junction had 5 bases not matched to a gene; V was cut back by 6 bases and J by 0 bases. CDR3 sequence: CSAGRGSSYNEQFF. The CDR3 DNA sequence: TGCAGTGCAGGGAGGGGTAGCTCCTACAATGAGCAGTTCTTC.

This clonotype showed up just once. This sequence joins TRBV29-1 and TRBJ2-2; no clear D. The germline CDR1 and CDR2 sequences are SQVTM and ANQGSEA. The CDR3 extends over 13 amino acids. The CDR3 sequence: CQGLDANTGELFF. In nucleotides, the CDR3 is TGCCAAGGGCTGGACGCGAACACCGGGGAGCTGTTTTTT.

V and J are TRBV7-9 and TRBJ2-3; D uncertain. This CDR3 has 13 amino acids. Per the germline V gene, CDR1 is SEHNR and CDR2 is FQNEAQ (reference sequence). V was cut by 5 bases and J by 2 bases, with 8 bases left in between. The DNA of the CDR3 is TGTGCCAGCAGCCCACCAGCCACAGATACGCAGTATTTT. It translates to CASSPPATDTQYF. The variable domain in full, completed from reference TRBV7-9 and TRBJ2-3, reads DTGVSQNPRHKITKRGQNVTFRCDPISEHNRLYWYRQTLGQGPEFLTYFQNEAQLEKSRLLSDRFSAERPKGSFSTLEIQRTEQGDSAMYLCASSPPATDTQYFGPGTRLTVL.

The CDR3 here is CSVATPGLSYNEQFF. CDR3 DNA sequence: TGCAGCGTAGCAACGCCGGGACTCAGCTACAATGAGCAGTTCTTC. V is TRBV29-1 and J is TRBJ2-1, with D perhaps TRBD2 (6 bases). CDR3 length equals 15 residues. Trimming removed 6 bases from V and 3 bases from J, with 18 bases in between. From germline, CDR1 is SQVTM and CDR2 ANQGSEA.

The chain employs TRBV18 and TRBJ1-6, with 7 bases identical to TRBD1. The CDR3 loop spans 15 amino acids. The germline CDR1 and CDR2 sequences are KGHSH and LQKENI. Trimming cost V 3 bases and J 5 bases; bases outside gene matches: 4. CDR3 residues: CASSPRDRNNSPLHF. The CDR3 DNA reads as TGTGCCAGCTCACCTCGGGACAGAAATAATTCACCCCTCCACTTT.

The chain couples TRBV20-1 to TRBJ1-2; 8 bases align to TRBD1. The J segment lost 7 bases and the V segment lost 6 bases, leaving 13 bases of the junction unmatched. The CDR3 sequence is 14 residues long. Looked up from germline, CDR1 is DFQATT and CDR2 is SNEGSKA (reference sequence). CDR3 region: CSAPPDRAYSGYTF. The CDR3 nucleotides read TGCAGTGCACCCCCGGACAGGGCTTACTCTGGCTACACCTTC.

The CDR3: CASSPPAGPQYF. DNA for the CDR3: TGTGCCAGCTCACCACCGGCGGGCCCGCAGTACTTC. V gene TRBV18 combines with J gene TRBJ2-5; maybe TRBD2 (5 bases). Trimming took 0 bases from V and 11 from J, leaving 10 bases between them. The length of the CDR3 is 12 residues. CDR1 is KGHSH, CDR2 LQKENI, per germline.

The count of this clonotype is one. V gene TRBV20-1 combines with J gene TRBJ2-5; D is unclear. The germline V gene encodes CDR1 DFQATT and CDR2 SNEGSKA (reference sequence). The CDR3 runs to 11 residues. The germline V and J ends were trimmed by 3 bases and 2 bases, with 4 bases remaining between them. The CDR3 reads CSARPQETQYF. Written as DNA, the CDR3 is TGCAGTGCTAGGCCGCAAGAGACCCAGTACTTC.

The chain joins TRBV12-3 or TRBV12-4 to TRBJ2-3, with D hard to call. V gave up 2 bases and J gave up 7 bases, with 7 bases separating them. The CDR3 sequence is 12 residues long. This CDR3 reads CASSLSANTQYF. The CDR3 DNA follows: TGTGCCAGCAGTTTATCAGCGAATACGCAGTATTTT.

The V gene is TRBV5-4, the J gene TRBJ2-7; the D is unclear. The CDR3 length is 13 residues. Looked up from germline, CDR1 is SGHNT and CDR2 is YYREEE (reference sequence). Trimming took 4 bases from V and 3 from J, leaving 11 bases between them. This chain's CDR3 is CASSRAVDYEQYF. DNA for the CDR3: TGTGCCAGCAGCCGTGCGGTTGACTACGAGCAGTACTTC.

V gene TRBV20-1 combines with J gene TRBJ1-5, with D possibly matching TRBD1 (5 bases). In germline, CDR1 is DFQATT, CDR2 SNEGSKA (reference sequence). Deletions cut 2 bases from V and 5 bases from J, with 10 bases between. The CDR3 is 13 amino acids. CDR3 protein: CSARQGGDQPQHF. For the CDR3, the DNA is TGCAGTGCTAGACAGGGTGGAGATCAGCCCCAGCATTTT.

The chain recombines TRBV24-1 with TRBJ2-5; 8 bases are shared with TRBD1. This CDR3 spans 14 amino acids. V trimming: 4 bases; J trimming: 4 bases; junction bases outside the gene matches: 4. Germline loops: CDR1 KGHDR, CDR2 SFDVKD. As DNA, the CDR3 is TGTGCCACCAGTGACCATACAGGGGGAGAGACCCAGTACTTC. It encodes CATSDHTGGETQYF.

The gene calls are TRBV29-1 and TRBJ2-1; D not resolved. The germline gives CDR1 SQVTM, CDR2 ANQGSEA. The CDR3 has 14 amino acids. V lost 6 bases to trimming and J lost 9 bases, with 21 bases between them. CDR3 loop: CSVTIRNSASEQFF. The CDR3 region has the DNA TGCAGCGTGACGATCCGCAATTCGGCCAGTGAGCAGTTCTTC.

This chain joins TRBV18 and TRBJ1-1, with 7 bases fitting TRBD1. CDR3 length: 15 residues. Germline values: CDR1 KGHSH, CDR2 LQKENI. Trimming took 5 bases from V and 3 from J; bases not matched to a gene: 9. Here the CDR3 reads CASSSRTGTDTEAFF. CDR3 nucleotide sequence: TGTGCCAGCTCATCCCGGACAGGTACGGACACTGAAGCTTTCTTT. Full variable domain (rest looked up from reference TRBV18 and TRBJ1-1): NAGVMQNPRHLVRRRGQEARLRCSPMKGHSHVYWYRQLPEEGLKFMVYLQKENIIDESGMPKERFSAEFPKEGPSILRIQQVVRGDSAAYFCASSSRTGTDTEAFFGQGTRLTVV.

The rearrangement links TRBV30 to TRBJ2-3; D remains ambiguous. V was cut by 2 bases and J by 3 bases, with 6 bases left in between. The CDR3 has 12 amino acids. Germline V gene lookup returns CDR1 GTSNPN and CDR2 SVGIG (reference sequence). The CDR3 reads CAWSPRTDTQYF. CDR3 DNA: TGTGCCTGGAGTCCGAGAACAGATACGCAGTATTTT.

The rearrangement links TRBV24-1 to TRBJ1-1; D remains ambiguous. Germline lookup yields CDR1 KGHDR and CDR2 SFDVKD. The CDR3 runs 11 residues. The V gene lost 1 base and the J gene lost 9 bases, with 5 bases spanning the gap. In DNA form, the CDR3 reads TGTGCCACCAGTGATTTCGGGAAAGCTTTCTTT. Amino acid sequence: CATSDFGKAFF.

This chain uses TRBV4-3 with TRBJ1-2, with unresolved D. Germline V lookup: CDR1 LGHNA, CDR2 YSLEER. The V end lost 0 bases, the J end lost 3 bases, and 14 bases lay between the germline ends. The CDR3 has 16 amino acids. The CDR3 is CASSQDFGRGYYGYTF. The DNA for the CDR3 is TGCGCCAGCAGCCAAGATTTCGGGCGCGGGTACTATGGCTACACCTTC.

This clonotype was counted a single time. V gene TRBV18 combines with J gene TRBJ1-1; perhaps TRBD1 as D (6 bases). The V gene's germline CDR1 is KGHSH and CDR2 LQKENI. This CDR3 is 14 amino acids long. Trimming cost V 3 bases and J 1 base, with 9 bases left between them. In nucleotides, the CDR3 is TGTGCCAGCTCACCCGGACAGCAGAACACTGAAGCTTTCTTT. It codes for CASSPGQQNTEAFF.

This clonotype came up once. The rearrangement joins TRBV20-1 to TRBJ1-1, with no clear D. V was pared by 5 bases and J by 5 bases, with 15 bases between. Germline lookup yields CDR1 DFQATT and CDR2 SNEGSKA (reference sequence). There are 13 residues in the CDR3. CDR3 in amino acids: CSARTDPGTEAFF. The CDR3 nucleotides are TGCAGTGCTCGGACCGACCCGGGAACTGAAGCTTTCTTT.

The V call is TRBV5-1, the J call TRBJ2-1, with 7 bases that match TRBD1. Trimming at V came to 0 bases and at J to 0 bases, leaving 3 bases not matched to a gene. The CDR3 spans 16 residues. Germline V gene lookup returns CDR1 SGHRS and CDR2 YFSETQ. As DNA, the CDR3 is TGCGCCAGCAGCTTGGTGGGGGACAGCTCCTACAATGAGCAGTTCTTC. Amino acid sequence: CASSLVGDSSYNEQFF.

V and J are TRBV5-4 and TRBJ2-6; D unresolved. This CDR3 is 14 amino acids long. Germline V CDR1 and CDR2: SGHNT, YYREEE (reference sequence). Between the trimmed V and J ends, which lost 2 bases and 3 bases, there was a span of 6 bases. The CDR3 DNA reads TGTGCCAGCAGCTTCCCCGGTGGGGCCAACGTCCTGACTTTC. Amino acid sequence: CASSFPGGANVLTF.

V usage is TRBV28 and J usage is TRBJ2-7; D unclear. The germline gives CDR1 MDHEN, CDR2 SYDVKM. CDR3 length: 11 amino acids. The ends were cut back, 8 bases at V and 0 bases at J, with 5 bases in the middle. The CDR3 DNA reads TGTGCCAGCCATAGCTCCTACGAGCAGTACTTC. Protein product: CASHSSYEQYF.

The chain carries TRBV12-3 or TRBV12-4 and TRBJ2-1; a weak D match, TRBD2 (6 bases). This CDR3 contains 14 residues. V was pared by 8 bases and J by 5 bases, with 16 bases between. The CDR3 DNA follows: TGTGCCAGCCTAACCGGGGGTCATAACAATGAGCAGTTCTTC. Translation gives CASLTGGHNNEQFF.

The CDR3 protein is CAWSVILRGDNEQFF. Written as DNA, the CDR3 is TGTGCCTGGAGTGTAATCCTGCGGGGGGACAATGAGCAGTTCTTC. The chain recombines TRBV30 with TRBJ2-1; 8 bases align to TRBD2. The CDR3 totals 15 residues. V shed 0 bases and J 5 bases; nucleotides not matched to a gene: 6. Germline CDR1 GTSNPN, CDR2 SVGIG (reference sequence).